This T cell receptor (beta chain) originates from a study of T cell changes during pregnancy in multiple sclerosis. The method was immunoSEQ multiplex PCR; TCRdb's version includes in-frame clones alone and lacks a portion of them. The sample yields around 36,000 clones, roughly 90% seen once. The CDR3 contains 15 residues. V was pared by 6 bases and J by 4 bases, with 11 bases of the junction left unmatched. The V gene's germline CDR1 is SGDLS and CDR2 YYNGEE. The source of this sequence is a female donor with multiple sclerosis, enrolled in a pregnancy study. The rearrangement links TRBV9 to TRBJ2-7, with TRBD2 matching over 9 bases. The sequences come from CD8+ T cells from peripheral blood mononuclear cells, collected in the first trimester of pregnancy. CDR3 in amino acids: CASTARAGGHYEQYF. The CDR3 DNA reads as TGTGCCAGCACGGCCCGGGCGGGGGGGCATTACGAGCAGTACTTC.